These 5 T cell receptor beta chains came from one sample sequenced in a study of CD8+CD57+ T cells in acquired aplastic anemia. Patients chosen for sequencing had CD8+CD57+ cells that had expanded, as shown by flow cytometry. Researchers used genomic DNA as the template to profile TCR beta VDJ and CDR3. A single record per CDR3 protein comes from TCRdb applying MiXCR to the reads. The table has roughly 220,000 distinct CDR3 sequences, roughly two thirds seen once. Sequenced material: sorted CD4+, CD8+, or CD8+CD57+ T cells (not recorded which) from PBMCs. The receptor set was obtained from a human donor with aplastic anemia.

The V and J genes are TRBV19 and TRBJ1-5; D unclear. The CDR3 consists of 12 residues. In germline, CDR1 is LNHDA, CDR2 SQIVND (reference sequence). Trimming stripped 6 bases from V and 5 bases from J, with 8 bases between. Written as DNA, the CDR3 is TGTGCCAGTAGCCCAAGGGATCAGCCCCAGCATTTT. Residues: CASSPRDQPQHF.

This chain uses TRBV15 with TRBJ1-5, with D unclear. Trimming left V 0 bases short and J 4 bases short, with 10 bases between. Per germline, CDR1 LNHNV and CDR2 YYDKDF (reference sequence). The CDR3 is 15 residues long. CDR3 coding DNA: TGTGCCACCAGCAGAGATTTCGGCCGAAATCAGCCCCAGCATTTT. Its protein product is CATSRDFGRNQPQHF. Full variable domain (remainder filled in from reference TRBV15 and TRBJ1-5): DAMVIQNPRYQVTQFGKPVTLSCSQTLNHNVMYWYQQKSSQAPKLLFHYYDKDFNNEADTPDNFQSRRPNTSFCFLDIRSPGLGDTAMYLCATSRDFGRNQPQHFGDGTRLSIL.

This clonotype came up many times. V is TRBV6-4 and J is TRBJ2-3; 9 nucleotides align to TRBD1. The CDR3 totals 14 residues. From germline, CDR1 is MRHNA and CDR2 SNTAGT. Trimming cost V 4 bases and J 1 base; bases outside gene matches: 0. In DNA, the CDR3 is TGTGCCAGCAGTGGGACAGGGGGCACAGATACGCAGTATTTT. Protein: CASSGTGGTDTQYF.

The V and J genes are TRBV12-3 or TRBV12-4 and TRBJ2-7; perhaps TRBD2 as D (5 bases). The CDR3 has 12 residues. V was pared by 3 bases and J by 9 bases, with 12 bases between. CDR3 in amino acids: CASSFEGTVQYF. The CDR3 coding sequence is TGTGCCAGCAGTTTTGAGGGTACGGTGCAGTACTTC.

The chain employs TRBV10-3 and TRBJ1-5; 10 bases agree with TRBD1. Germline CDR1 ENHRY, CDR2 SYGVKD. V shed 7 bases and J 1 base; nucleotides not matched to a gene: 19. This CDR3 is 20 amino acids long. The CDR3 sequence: CAIMRLAGTGESLSNQPQHF. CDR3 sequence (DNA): TGTGCCATCATGAGACTAGCGGGGACAGGGGAGTCCCTCAGCAATCAGCCCCAGCATTTT.